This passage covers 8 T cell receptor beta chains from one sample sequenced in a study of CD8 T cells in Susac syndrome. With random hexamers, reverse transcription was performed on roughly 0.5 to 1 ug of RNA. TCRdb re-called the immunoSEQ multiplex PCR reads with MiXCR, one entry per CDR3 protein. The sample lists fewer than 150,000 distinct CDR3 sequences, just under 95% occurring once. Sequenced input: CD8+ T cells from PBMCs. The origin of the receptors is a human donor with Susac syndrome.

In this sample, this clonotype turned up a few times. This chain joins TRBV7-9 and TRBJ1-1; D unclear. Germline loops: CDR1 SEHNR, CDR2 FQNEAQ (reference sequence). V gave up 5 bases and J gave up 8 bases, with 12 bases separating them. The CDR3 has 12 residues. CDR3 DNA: TGTGCCAGCAGCCGGATGGCAGCAGAAGCTTTCTTT. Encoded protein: CASSRMAAEAFF.

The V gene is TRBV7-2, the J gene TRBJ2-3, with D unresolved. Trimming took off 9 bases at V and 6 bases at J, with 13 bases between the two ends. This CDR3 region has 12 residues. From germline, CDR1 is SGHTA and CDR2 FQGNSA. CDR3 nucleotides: TGTGCCAGTTTTGCTAGTGTGGATACGCAGTATTTT. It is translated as CASFASVDTQYF.

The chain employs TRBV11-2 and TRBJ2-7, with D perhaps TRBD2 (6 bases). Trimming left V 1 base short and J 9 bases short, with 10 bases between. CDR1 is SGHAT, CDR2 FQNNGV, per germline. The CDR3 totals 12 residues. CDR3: CASSLVRGGQYF. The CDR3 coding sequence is TGTGCCAGCAGCTTAGTGAGGGGAGGGCAGTACTTC.

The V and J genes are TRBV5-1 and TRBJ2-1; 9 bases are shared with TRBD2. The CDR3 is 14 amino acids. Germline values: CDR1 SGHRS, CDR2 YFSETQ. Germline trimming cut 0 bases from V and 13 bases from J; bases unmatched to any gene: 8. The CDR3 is CASSLVVGGRDQFF. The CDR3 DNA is TGCGCCAGCAGCTTGGTCGTCGGCGGGAGGGACCAGTTCTTC.

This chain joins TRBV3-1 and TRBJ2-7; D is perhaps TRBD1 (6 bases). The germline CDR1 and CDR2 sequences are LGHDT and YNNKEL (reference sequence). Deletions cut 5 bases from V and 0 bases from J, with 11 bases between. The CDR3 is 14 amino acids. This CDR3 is CASSFRDNSYEQYF. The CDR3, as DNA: TGTGCCAGCAGCTTCCGGGACAACTCCTACGAGCAGTACTTC.

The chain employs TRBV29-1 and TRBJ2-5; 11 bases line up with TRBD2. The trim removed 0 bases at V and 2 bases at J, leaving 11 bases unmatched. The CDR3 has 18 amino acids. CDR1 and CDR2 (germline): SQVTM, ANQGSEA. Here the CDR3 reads CSVEDPLAGVSLQETQYF. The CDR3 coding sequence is TGCAGCGTTGAAGATCCACTAGCGGGGGTATCCTTACAAGAGACCCAGTACTTC.

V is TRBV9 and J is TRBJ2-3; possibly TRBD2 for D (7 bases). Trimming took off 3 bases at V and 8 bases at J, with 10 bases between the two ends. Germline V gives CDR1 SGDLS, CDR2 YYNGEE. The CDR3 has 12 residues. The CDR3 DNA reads TGTGCCAGCAGCGAGGGGGAGGGTACGCAGTATTTT. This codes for CASSEGEGTQYF.

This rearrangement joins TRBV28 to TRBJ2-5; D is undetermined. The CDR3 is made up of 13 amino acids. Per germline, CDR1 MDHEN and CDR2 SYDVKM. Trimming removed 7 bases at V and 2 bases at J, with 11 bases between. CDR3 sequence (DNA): TGTGCCAGCACCGATCCCCAGCAAGAGACCCAGTACTTC. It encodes CASTDPQQETQYF. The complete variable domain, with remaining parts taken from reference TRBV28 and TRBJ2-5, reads DVKVTQSSRYLVKRTGEKVFLECVQDMDHENMFWYRQDPGLGLRLIYFSYDVKMKEKGDIPEGYSVSREKKERFSLILESASTNQTSMYLCASTDPQQETQYFGPGTRLLVL.